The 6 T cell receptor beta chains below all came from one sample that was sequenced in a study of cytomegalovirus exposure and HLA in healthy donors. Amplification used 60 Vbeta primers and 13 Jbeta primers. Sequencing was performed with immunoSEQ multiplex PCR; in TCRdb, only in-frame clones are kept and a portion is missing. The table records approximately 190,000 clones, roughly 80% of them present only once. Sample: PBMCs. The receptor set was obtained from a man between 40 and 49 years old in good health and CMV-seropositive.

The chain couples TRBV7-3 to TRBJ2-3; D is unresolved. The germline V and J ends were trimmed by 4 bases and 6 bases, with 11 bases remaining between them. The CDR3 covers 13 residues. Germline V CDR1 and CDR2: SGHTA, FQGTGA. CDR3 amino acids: CASSYRIVDTQYF. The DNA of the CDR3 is TGTGCCAGCAGCTACCGAATAGTGGATACGCAGTATTTT.

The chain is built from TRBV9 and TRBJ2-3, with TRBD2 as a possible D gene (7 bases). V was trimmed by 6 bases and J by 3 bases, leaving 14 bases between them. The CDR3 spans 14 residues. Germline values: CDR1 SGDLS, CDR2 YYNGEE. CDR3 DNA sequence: TGTGCCAGCACCGTGGGGGGGCAGACAGATACGCAGTATTTT. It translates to CASTVGGQTDTQYF.

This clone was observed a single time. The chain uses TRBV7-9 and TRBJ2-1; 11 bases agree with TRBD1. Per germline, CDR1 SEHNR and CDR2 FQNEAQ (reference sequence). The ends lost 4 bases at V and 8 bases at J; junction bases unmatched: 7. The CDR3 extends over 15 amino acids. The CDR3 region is CASSSGQGALDEQFF. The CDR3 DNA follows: TGTGCCAGCAGCTCCGGACAGGGGGCGTTGGATGAGCAGTTCTTC.

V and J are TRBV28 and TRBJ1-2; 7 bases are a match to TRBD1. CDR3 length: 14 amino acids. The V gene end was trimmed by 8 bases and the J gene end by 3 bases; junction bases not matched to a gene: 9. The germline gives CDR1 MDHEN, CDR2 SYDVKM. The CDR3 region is CASGRQGPDYGYTF. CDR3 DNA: TGTGCCAGCGGTAGACAGGGCCCCGACTATGGCTACACCTTC.

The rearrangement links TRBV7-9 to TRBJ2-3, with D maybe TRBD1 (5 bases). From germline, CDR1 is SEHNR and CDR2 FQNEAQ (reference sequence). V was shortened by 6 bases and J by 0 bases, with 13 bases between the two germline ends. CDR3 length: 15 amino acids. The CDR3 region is CASSSSGISTDTQYF. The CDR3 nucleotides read TGTGCCAGCAGTTCCTCAGGGATTAGCACAGATACGCAGTATTTT.

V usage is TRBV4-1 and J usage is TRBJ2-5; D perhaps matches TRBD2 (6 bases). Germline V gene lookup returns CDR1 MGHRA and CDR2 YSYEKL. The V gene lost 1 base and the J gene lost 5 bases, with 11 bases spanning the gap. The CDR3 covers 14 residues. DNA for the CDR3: TGCGCCAGCAGCCAAGGGAGGGGAGTCGAGACCCAGTACTTC. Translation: CASSQGRGVETQYF.